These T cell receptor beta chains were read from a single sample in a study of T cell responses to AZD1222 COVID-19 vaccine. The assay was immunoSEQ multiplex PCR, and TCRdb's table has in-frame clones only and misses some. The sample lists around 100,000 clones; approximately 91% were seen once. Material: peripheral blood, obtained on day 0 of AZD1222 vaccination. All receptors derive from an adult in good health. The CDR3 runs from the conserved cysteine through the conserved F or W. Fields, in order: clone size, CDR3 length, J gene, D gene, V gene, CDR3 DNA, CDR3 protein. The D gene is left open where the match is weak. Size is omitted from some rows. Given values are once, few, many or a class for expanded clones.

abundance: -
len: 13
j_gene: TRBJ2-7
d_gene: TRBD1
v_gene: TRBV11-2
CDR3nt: TGTGCCAGCAGCCTTGACAGGGAGTACGAGCAGTACTTC
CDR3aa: CASSLDREYEQYF

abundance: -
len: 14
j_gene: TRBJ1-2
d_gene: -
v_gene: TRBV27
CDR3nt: TGTGCCAGCAGTCTGGACCTTAGGAGCTATGGCTACACCTTC
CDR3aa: CASSLDLRSYGYTF

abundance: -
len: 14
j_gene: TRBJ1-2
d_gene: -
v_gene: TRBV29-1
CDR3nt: TGCAGCGTTGAAGATCCGTGGGCCAACGGTGGCTACACCTTC
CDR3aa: CSVEDPWANGGYTF

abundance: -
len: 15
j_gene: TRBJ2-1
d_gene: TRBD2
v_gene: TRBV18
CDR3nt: TGTGCCAGCTCACCACGGGCTAGCGGGAGTGGTGAGCAGTTCTTC
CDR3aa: CASSPRASGSGEQFF

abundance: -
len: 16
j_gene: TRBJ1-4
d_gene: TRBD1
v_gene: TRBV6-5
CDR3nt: TGTGCCAGCAGTTACCTCATGACAGGGAGGTCGGAAAAACTGTTTTTT
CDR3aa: CASSYLMTGRSEKLFF

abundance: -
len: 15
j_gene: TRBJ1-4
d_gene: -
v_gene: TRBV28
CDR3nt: TGTGCCAGCAGTTTCGGCGATCCAACTAATGAAAAACTGTTTTTT
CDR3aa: CASSFGDPTNEKLFF

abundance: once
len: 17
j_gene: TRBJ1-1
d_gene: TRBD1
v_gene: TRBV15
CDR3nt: TGTGCCACCAGCAGAAAAGGGGGGACAGATCTGAACACTGAAGCTTTCTTT
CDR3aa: CATSRKGGTDLNTEAFF

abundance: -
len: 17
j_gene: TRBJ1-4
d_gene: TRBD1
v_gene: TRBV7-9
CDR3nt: TGTGCCAGCAGCTTAGCAGTCTCGACAGGGGGCCGGGAAAAACTGTTTTTT
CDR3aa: CASSLAVSTGGREKLFF

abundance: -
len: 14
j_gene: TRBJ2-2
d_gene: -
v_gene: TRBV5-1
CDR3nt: TGCGCCAGCAGACCTGGGGATGATGGCGGGGAGCTGTTTTTT
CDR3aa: CASRPGDDGGELFF

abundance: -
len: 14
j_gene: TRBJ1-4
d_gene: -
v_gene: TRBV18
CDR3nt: TGTGCCAGCTCACCGATACCCGATAATGAAAAACTGTTTTTT
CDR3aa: CASSPIPDNEKLFF

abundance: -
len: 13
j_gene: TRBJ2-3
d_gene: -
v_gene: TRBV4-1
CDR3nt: TGCGCCAGCAGCCAAGAGAGGGCAGATACGCAGTATTTT
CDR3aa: CASSQERADTQYF

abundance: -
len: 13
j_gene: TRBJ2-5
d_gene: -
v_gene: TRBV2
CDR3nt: TGTGCCAGCAGGAGGGACTTGGAAGAGACCCAGTACTTC
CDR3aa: CASRRDLEETQYF

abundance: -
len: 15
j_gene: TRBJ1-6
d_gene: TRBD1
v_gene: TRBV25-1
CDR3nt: TGTGCCAGCAGTGCCTCCGGGACAGGGGATTCACCCCTCCACTTT
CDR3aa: CASSASGTGDSPLHF

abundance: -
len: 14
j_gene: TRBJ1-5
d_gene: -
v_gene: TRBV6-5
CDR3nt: TGTGCCAGCAACGGGGAGGGTAGCTCTCAGCCCCAGCATTTT
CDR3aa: CASNGEGSSQPQHF

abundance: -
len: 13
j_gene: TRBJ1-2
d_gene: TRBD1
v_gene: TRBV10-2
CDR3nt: TGCGCCAGCAGCGACGGACAGGGTTATGGCTACACCTTC
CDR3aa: CASSDGQGYGYTF

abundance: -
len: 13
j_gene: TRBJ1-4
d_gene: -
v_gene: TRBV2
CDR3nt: TGTGCCAGCAGGAGCGAGAATAATGAAAAACTGTTTTTT
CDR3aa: CASRSENNEKLFF

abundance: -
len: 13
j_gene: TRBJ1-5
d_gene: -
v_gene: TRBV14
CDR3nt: TGTGCCAGCAGCCCTGGTGACCGCGCGGCCCAGCATTTT
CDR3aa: CASSPGDRAAQHF

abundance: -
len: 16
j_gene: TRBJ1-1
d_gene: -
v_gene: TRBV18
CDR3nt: TGTGCCAGCTCACCGAGATTGGGGGCTGTGGACACTGAAGCTTTCTTT
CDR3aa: CASSPRLGAVDTEAFF

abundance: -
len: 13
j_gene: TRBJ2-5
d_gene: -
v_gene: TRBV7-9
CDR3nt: TGTGCCAGCAGCACCGGACATTGGGAGACCCAGTACTTC
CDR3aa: CASSTGHWETQYF

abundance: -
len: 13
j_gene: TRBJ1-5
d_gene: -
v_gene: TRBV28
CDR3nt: TGTGCCGGGGGGAGCAGGAGCAATCAGCCCCAGCATTTT
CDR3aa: CAGGSRSNQPQHF

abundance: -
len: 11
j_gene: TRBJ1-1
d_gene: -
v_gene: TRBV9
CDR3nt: TGTGCCAGCAGCGTAGGGGAACAAGCTTTCTTT
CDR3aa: CASSVGEQAFF

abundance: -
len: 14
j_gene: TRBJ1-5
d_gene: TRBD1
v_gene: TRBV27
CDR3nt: TGTGCCAGCAGTCAGGACAGGGTAGGTCAGCCCCAGCATTTT
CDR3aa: CASSQDRVGQPQHF

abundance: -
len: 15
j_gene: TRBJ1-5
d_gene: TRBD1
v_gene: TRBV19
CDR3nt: TGTGCCAGTAGGGCGGCAGGGGGACCTGATCAGCCCCAGCATTTT
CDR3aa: CASRAAGGPDQPQHF

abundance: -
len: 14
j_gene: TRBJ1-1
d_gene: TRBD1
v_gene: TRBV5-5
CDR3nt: TGTGCCAGCAGCTCCGGGACAGCGAACACTGAAGCTTTCTTT
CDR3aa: CASSSGTANTEAFF

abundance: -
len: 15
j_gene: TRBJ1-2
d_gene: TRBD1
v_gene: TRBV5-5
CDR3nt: TGTGCCAGCAGCTTGCCCGGACAGGGAAACTATGGCTACACCTTC
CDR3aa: CASSLPGQGNYGYTF

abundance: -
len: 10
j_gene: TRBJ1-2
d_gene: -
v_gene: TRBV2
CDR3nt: TGTGCCAGCAGTGCCAGGAGCGCCACCTTC
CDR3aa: CASSARSATF